This T cell receptor (beta chain) was retrieved from a study of blood T cell repertoires in COVID-19 (dated by TCRdb to 2019 to 2021). About the investigation overall: The collaborator samples originated in the United States, Italy and Spain and spanned the acute and convalescent phases of COVID-19. The material from the prospective study consisted of cDNA or gDNA derived from T cells, B-cell-depleted T cells, or PBMCs. Deeply sampled blood TCRbeta repertoires from subjects exposed to, actively infected with, or recovered from COVID-19 were included in the dataset. A freely available public database, intended as a resource for researchers studying the immune response to SARS-CoV-2, is where the repertoires were released. Samples were obtained from the ongoing ImmuneRACE study (first 160 participants) and from 950 to 1,500 subjects provided by 6 global collaborators. Sample metadata almost always included a de-identified subject ID, COVID-19 status, age in years and sex. Where available, HLA class I and class II types were obtained from metadata supplied by the sample provider rather than from assay-based typing. The research as a whole found: The quantity of clinical and demographic metadata differed by source and by participant and was supplied without curation.

V drops 4 bases and J drops 2 bases, leaving 12 bases in between. The CDR3 sequence holds 14 residues, the cysteine and phenylalanine included. Just CDR3 DNA is preserved here, 42 bases in frame from base 1. CDR1 and CDR2 are drawn from the germline V gene: SGHRS, YFSETQ. Participants in the prospective study were aged roughly 18 to 95 years, lived in over 20 United States geographic areas, and enrolled through a virtual design. Cohort assignment in the prospective study relied on participant-reported clinical history from a screening survey and a study questionnaire. ImmuneRACE Cohort 3 recovered participants were defined by two consecutive negative NP/OP PCR tests, healthcare professional clearance, or symptom resolution. In the prospective study, mobile phlebotomists collected whole blood, serum and a nasopharyngeal or oropharyngeal swab from each participant. Additional blood draws and questionnaires over an approximately 2-month period could optionally be provided by prospective study participants. Before DNA extraction, prospective study blood samples were shipped either frozen or at room temperature.

Concerning this clone: Its target antigen remains unknown. No per-base quality is available; no much larger clone lies one base away.

The immunoSEQ Assay, a bias-controlled multiplex PCR, was used to amplify TCRbeta CDR3 regions from genomic DNA. Regarding the original processing steps: The number of nucleated cells in each sample was estimated by amplification of reference gene primers within the assay. Sequence reads were collapsed and filtered to measure the absolute abundance of every unique TCRbeta CDR3 rearrangement. Productive Simpson clonality was computed per sample as the square root of Simpson's diversity index over productive rearrangements. Entries here come from immuneACCESS through TCRdb and include only in-frame sequences with V and J called. Some clones fail to appear in such tables; in the studies checked, an unresolved V gene covers under half of the shortfall, and the cause of the remainder is unknown. That table furnishes V, J and clone size, whereas the DNA furnished D and trimming. For this sample the table gives approximately 270,000 clones, of which roughly 85% were detected only once. Of the sample, approximately 1.9% is held by the ten largest clones.

Sequenced sample: PBMCs or T cells enriched from blood (not recorded which). The receptor was derived from a woman in her forties or fifties who had recovered from COVID-19. The sequence joins TRBV5-1 to TRBJ1-2, and the D gene may be TRBD1, 6 bases matching. Here the CDR3 is given as CASSPGTPNYGYTF. The sequenced DNA: TGCGCCAGCAGCCCCGGGACACCAAACTATGGCTACACCTTC.